These 9 T cell receptor beta chains were all obtained from the same sample, sequenced in a study of graft-versus-host responses after intestinal transplantation. These receptors have no known antigen. Data came from immunoSEQ multiplex PCR; TCRdb stores just in-frame clones and leaves some out. The table shows 90,000 to 100,000 clones, with 91% occurring only once. The source material was unstimulated CD8+ T cells sorted from spleen or lymph node cells, sampled before intestinal transplant. These receptors all stem from a human donor who received an intestinal transplant.

On this clone itself: The junction differs from germline at one of its ends, possibly a read error. The chain recombines TRBV4-1 with TRBJ2-7; TRBD2 matches 8 bases. The germline CDR1 and CDR2 sequences are MGHRA and YSYEKL. The CDR3 extends over 13 amino acids. DNA of the CDR3: TGCGCCAGCAGCCAAAGGCGGGGGGCCGAGCAGTGCTTC. Translating gives CASSQRRGAEQCF.

This sequence joins TRBV9 and TRBJ1-2, with D possibly matching TRBD1 (5 bases). V lost 4 bases and J lost 4, with 14 bases in between. This CDR3 has 14 amino acids. CDR1 SGDLS and CDR2 YYNGEE come from the germline V gene. DNA of the CDR3: TGTGCCAGCAGCCCTCGACAGAGCTCCTATGGCTACACCTTC. Translation gives CASSPRQSSYGYTF.

The chain couples TRBV14 to TRBJ2-2; D is unclear. V was clipped by 0 bases and J by 4 bases, with 9 bases between them. The CDR3 length is 15 residues. The germline CDR1 and CDR2 sequences are SGHDN and FVKESK. The CDR3 DNA sequence: TGTGCCAGCAGCCAAGATATTTATCTCACCGGGGAGCTGTTTTTT. It translates to CASSQDIYLTGELFF.

This chain uses TRBV7-9 with TRBJ2-1; TRBD1 is a possible D gene (6 bases). V lost 7 bases and J lost 5, with 12 bases in between. Looked up from germline, CDR1 is SEHNR and CDR2 is FQNEAQ (reference sequence). This CDR3 is 13 amino acids long. CDR3 loop: CASMDSLNNEQFF. DNA for the CDR3: TGTGCCAGCATGGACAGCTTGAACAATGAGCAGTTCTTC.

This chain links TRBV7-8 with TRBJ2-5, with D tentatively TRBD2 (7 bases). Judging by the DNA end, TRBJ2-7 fits better; the J call may be wrong. This CDR3 is built from 14 residues. Germline V CDR1 and CDR2: SGHVS, FQNEAQ. The CDR3 spells CASSLARGRNEQYF. The CDR3 DNA follows: TGTGCCAGCAGCTTAGCGCGGGGGCGGAACGAGCAGTACTTC.

This sequence joins TRBV4-1 and TRBJ1-1; no firm D call. This CDR3 has 17 residues. Trimming pared 3 bases from V and 0 bases from J, leaving 17 bases between. The germline V gene encodes CDR1 MGHRA and CDR2 YSYEKL. CDR3 residues: CASSQGFQVTLNTEAFF. For the CDR3, the DNA is TGCGCCAGCAGCCAGGGCTTCCAGGTTACCTTGAACACTGAAGCTTTCTTT.

The rearrangement joins TRBV9 to TRBJ2-2; D might be TRBD1 (6 bases). This CDR3 region has 16 residues. CDR1 and CDR2 from the germline V gene are SGDLS and YYNGEE. V lost 0 bases and J lost 0, with 9 bases in between. The CDR3: CASSVEGHPNTGELFF. In DNA, the CDR3 is TGTGCCAGCAGCGTAGAGGGACACCCGAACACCGGGGAGCTGTTTTTT.

This clone has just one count. This chain joins TRBV27 and TRBJ2-1, with 8 bases matching TRBD1. Per germline, CDR1 MNHEY and CDR2 SMNVEV (reference sequence). The CDR3 runs to 16 residues. J lost 2 bases, V lost 4 bases, and 7 bases had no gene match. The CDR3 spells CASSYRSRGPYNEQFF. Here the CDR3 DNA reads TGTGCCAGCAGTTACCGATCCAGGGGGCCCTACAATGAGCAGTTCTTC.

The chain couples TRBV27 to TRBJ1-3; 7 nucleotides agree with TRBD1. The V segment lost 4 bases and the J segment 4 bases; nucleotides outside the gene matches: 7. Germline V gene lookup returns CDR1 MNHEY and CDR2 SMNVEV (reference sequence). The CDR3 is made up of 15 amino acids. CDR3 bases: TGTGCCAGCAGTTCCGTGACAGGGATAGGAAACACCATATATTTT. Protein sequence: CASSSVTGIGNTIYF.